The 30 T cell receptor beta chains listed next were all sequenced from one sample in a study of early T cells in non-severe SARS-CoV-2 infection. MiXCR, applied by TCRdb to the 5' RACE reads, yields one record per CDR3 protein. The repertoire has approximately 70,000 distinct CDR3 sequences, around 10% of them found once; the top ten carry around 7.3%. The sample in question was whole blood, obtained at baseline. These receptors were collected from an adult who was a healthcare worker with PCR-confirmed SARS-CoV-2 infection or an uninfected control (not recorded which).

This clonotype was observed at least ten times. The V gene is TRBV7-6, the J gene TRBJ1-6; maybe TRBD1 (6 bases). The V gene lost 5 bases and the J gene lost 4 bases, with 9 bases spanning the gap. Per germline, CDR1 SGHVS and CDR2 FNYEAQ. The CDR3 runs to 14 residues. The CDR3 region has the DNA TGTGCCAGCAGCGCGACAGGTTATAATTCACCCCTCCACTTT. This sequence encodes CASSATGYNSPLHF.

This clonotype was counted at least ten times. The chain combines TRBV2 with TRBJ1-5; D is unresolved. Germline values: CDR1 SNHLY, CDR2 FYNNEI. V was cut by 7 bases and J by 3 bases, with 10 bases left in between. The CDR3 length is 13 residues. For the CDR3, the DNA is TGTGCCAGCACTGCGGTAGCCAATCAGCCCCAGCATTTT. This encodes CASTAVANQPQHF.

The chain combines TRBV30 with TRBJ2-6; D call uncertain. The germline V gene has CDR1 GTSNPN and CDR2 SVGIG (reference sequence). There are 14 residues in the CDR3. Trimming removed 2 bases from V and 3 bases from J, with 8 bases in between. In DNA form, the CDR3 reads TGTGCCTGGAGTCGTGGGGATGGGGCCAACGTCCTGACTTTC. Protein sequence: CAWSRGDGANVLTF.

The rearrangement links TRBV24-1 to TRBJ2-5, with 11 bases matching TRBD1. The CDR3 is 16 amino acids. The V gene end was trimmed by 5 bases and the J gene end by 1 base; junction bases not matched to a gene: 5. Germline CDR1 and CDR2: KGHDR and SFDVKD. CDR3 loop: CATSGTGTGGQETQYF. The DNA of the CDR3 is TGTGCCACCAGTGGGACCGGGACAGGGGGCCAAGAGACCCAGTACTTC.

This clonotype appeared many times. V is TRBV29-1 and J is TRBJ2-7; D ambiguous. In germline, CDR1 is SQVTM, CDR2 ANQGSEA. V shed 7 bases and J shed 2 bases, with 9 bases lying between them. CDR3 length: 11 residues. The DNA for the CDR3 is TGCAGCGCCTCCCGGGCCTACGAGCAGTACTTC. Its translation: CSASRAYEQYF.

This clonotype has just a few counts. This chain connects TRBV4-1 to TRBJ2-7; tentatively, D is TRBD2 (6 bases). Germline CDR1 and CDR2: MGHRA and YSYEKL. CDR3 length: 13 amino acids. With 4 bases removed from V and 7 bases from J, the gap between germline ends came to 14 bases. In DNA form, the CDR3 reads TGCGCCAGCAGCCTATTCGTCGCGGGGGAGCAGTACTTC. Amino acid sequence: CASSLFVAGEQYF.

This clonotype was detected many times. This rearrangement joins TRBV20-1 to TRBJ2-1; TRBD2 might be the D (5 bases). CDR3 length equals 14 residues. The V and J ends lost 7 bases and 4 bases respectively, with 17 bases between them. CDR1 and CDR2 (germline): DFQATT, SNEGSKA (reference sequence). Here the CDR3 reads CSVYNSRGYNEQFF. The DNA for the CDR3 is TGCAGTGTTTATAACTCTCGGGGTTACAATGAGCAGTTCTTC.

The V gene is TRBV5-4, the J gene TRBJ2-7; 10 bases align to TRBD1. The CDR3 extends over 13 amino acids. The V gene's germline CDR1 is SGHNT and CDR2 YYREEE (reference sequence). Trimming cost V 4 bases and J 5 bases; bases outside gene matches: 3. The CDR3 sequence is CASSPGQGNEQYF. The CDR3 DNA reads TGTGCCAGCAGCCCGGGACAGGGGAACGAGCAGTACTTC.

The chain joins TRBV24-1 to TRBJ2-1; 11 bases match TRBD2. The V gene end was trimmed by 5 bases and the J gene end by 9 bases; junction bases not matched to a gene: 11. Per the germline V gene, CDR1 is KGHDR and CDR2 is SFDVKD. The CDR3 contains 16 residues. CDR3 coding DNA: TGTGCCACCAGTGGCACAGGTAGCGGGGGGGCTAGTGAGCAGTTCTTC. Protein sequence: CATSGTGSGGASEQFF.

This rearrangement joins TRBV6-2 or TRBV6-3 to TRBJ2-3; maybe TRBD1 (5 bases). The CDR3 spans 16 residues. V lost 6 bases and J 0 bases, leaving 16 bases between the germline ends. Germline loops: CDR1 MNHEY, CDR2 SVGEGT. CDR3 DNA sequence: TGTGCCAGCAGATTACTCGACAGCCGCAGCACAGATACGCAGTATTTT. The encoded protein is CASRLLDSRSTDTQYF.

This clonotype has at least ten counts. The V call is TRBV7-9, the J call TRBJ1-3; D is unresolved. Germline V gives CDR1 SEHNR, CDR2 FQNEAQ (reference sequence). V was shortened by 3 bases and J by 2 bases, with 5 bases between the two germline ends. The CDR3 contains 13 residues. The CDR3 DNA sequence: TGTGCCAGCAGCTTCAGGACTGGAAACACCATATATTTT. This translates into CASSFRTGNTIYF.

A few counts support this clonotype. The chain recombines TRBV7-9 with TRBJ2-2; TRBD1 matches at 7 bases. The V gene end was trimmed by 0 bases and the J gene end by 5 bases; junction bases not matched to a gene: 3. The CDR3 is 15 residues long. Per germline, CDR1 SEHNR and CDR2 FQNEAQ (reference sequence). The DNA of the CDR3 is TGTGCCAGCAGCTTAGCGGAGACAGGGACCGGGGAGCTGTTTTTT. It specifies CASSLAETGTGELFF.

This clonotype has ten or more counts. The chain combines TRBV29-1 with TRBJ2-4; D is tentatively TRBD1 or TRBD2 (7 bases each). CDR1 and CDR2 from the germline V gene are SQVTM and ANQGSEA. The CDR3 is 12 residues long. The V end was cut by 4 bases, the J end by 6 bases, with 10 bases between. CDR3 in DNA: TGCAGCGTTGCAGGGGGGGGAAACATTCAGTACTTC. Its protein is CSVAGGGNIQYF.

Concerning this clonotype itself: A much larger clone differs by one base, so this may be a read error. The chain carries TRBV9 and TRBJ2-3, with unresolved D. The ends were cut back, 0 bases at V and 2 bases at J, with 13 bases in the middle. From germline, CDR1 is SGDLS and CDR2 YYNGEE. The CDR3 is made up of 16 amino acids. The DNA for the CDR3 is TGTGCCAGCAGCGTAGGATCGCAGATGGACACAGATACGCAGTATTTT. Its protein product is CASSVGSQMDTDTQYF.

This clonotype showed up just a few times. Here the CDR3 reads CASRSLYEQYF. CDR3 coding DNA: TGTGCCAGCAGAAGTTTATACGAGCAGTACTTC. This chain connects TRBV11-2 to TRBJ2-7; no reliable D call. The V and J ends lost 6 bases and 4 bases respectively, with 7 bases between them. CDR3 length equals 11 residues. Germline CDR1 reads SGHAT; CDR2 reads FQNNGV.

The chain recombines TRBV29-1 with TRBJ1-1; no clear D gene. Germline CDR1 is SQVTM and CDR2 is ANQGSEA. V was clipped by 1 base and J by 1 base, with 7 bases between them. The CDR3 covers 13 residues. The CDR3 spells CSVEVNKNTEAFF. The CDR3 DNA reads TGCAGCGTTGAAGTTAATAAGAACACTGAAGCTTTCTTT.

This clonotype was observed many times. J is TRBJ2-1 and V is TRBV7-3; D is possibly TRBD1 (5 bases). This CDR3 comprises 13 residues. Germline CDR1 is SGHTA and CDR2 is FQGTGA. V lost 2 bases, J lost 8 bases, and 10 bases lay in between. The CDR3 DNA sequence: TGTGCCAGCAGCTTACTTGGGGCGGATGAGCAGTTCTTC. This gives the protein CASSLLGADEQFF.

In this sample, this clonotype turned up a few times. The chain links TRBV15 to TRBJ1-5, with D unclear. Germline V gene data show CDR1 as LNHNV and CDR2 as YYDKDF (reference sequence). Trimming removed 7 bases at V and 5 bases at J, with 12 bases between. The CDR3 consists of 13 residues. DNA for the CDR3: TGTGCCACCAACCCGGGAAGATATCAGCCCCAGCATTTT. It yields the protein CATNPGRYQPQHF. The full variable domain, rest sourced from reference TRBV15 and TRBJ1-5, is DAMVIQNPRYQVTQFGKPVTLSCSQTLNHNVMYWYQQKSSQAPKLLFHYYDKDFNNEADTPDNFQSRRPNTSFCFLDIRSPGLGDTAMYLCATNPGRYQPQHFGDGTRLSIL.

V is TRBV4-2 and J is TRBJ2-3, with TRBD2 matching 9 bases. Losses at the gene ends were 0 bases for V and 5 bases for J; bases not matched to a gene: 9. Germline loops: CDR1 LGHNA, CDR2 YNFKEQ. The CDR3 has 17 residues. Here the CDR3 DNA reads TGTGCCAGCAGCCAAGAACTAGCGGGCCTGGGGATAGATACGCAGTATTTT. Protein: CASSQELAGLGIDTQYF.

The rearrangement joins TRBV5-4 to TRBJ2-7; the match to TRBD1 covers 7 bases. Trimming at V came to 0 bases and at J to 2 bases, leaving 2 bases not matched to a gene. Per germline, CDR1 SGHNT and CDR2 YYREEE (reference sequence). The CDR3 contains 14 residues. CDR3 nucleotides: TGTGCCAGCAGCTTGGACAGGGGTACCTACGAGCAGTACTTC. This codes for CASSLDRGTYEQYF.

This rearrangement joins TRBV6-1 to TRBJ1-6; D gene uncertain. V lost 7 bases, J lost 4 bases, and 14 bases lay in between. The CDR3 loop spans 15 amino acids. CDR1 is MNHNS and CDR2 is SASEGT in the germline V gene. As DNA, the CDR3 is TGTGCCAGCATTGACGGTGGTAGTTATAATTCACCCCTCCACTTT. Amino acids: CASIDGGSYNSPLHF.

The chain has TRBV18 and TRBJ1-2, with D unresolved. This CDR3 is 16 amino acids long. Trimming removed 2 bases from V and 13 bases from J, with 26 bases in between. Germline CDR1 is KGHSH and CDR2 is LQKENI. DNA for the CDR3: TGTGCCAGCTCACCAAAGTATGTCCTAGGGCCCCGTTGGAGCACCTTC. It specifies CASSPKYVLGPRWSTF.

The V gene is TRBV7-2, the J gene TRBJ1-5; 8 bases are shared with TRBD1. With 1 base clipped from V and 9 bases from J, the junction kept 5 bases outside the gene matches. The germline gives CDR1 SGHTA, CDR2 FQGNSA. The CDR3 loop spans 14 amino acids. Here the CDR3 reads CASSLVDRGAPQHF. For the CDR3, the DNA is TGTGCCAGCAGCTTAGTAGACAGGGGAGCGCCCCAGCATTTT.

The gene calls are TRBV7-9 and TRBJ2-3, with 8 bases fitting TRBD1. J was trimmed by 4 bases and V by 8 bases; bases with no gene match: 8. This CDR3 is 14 amino acids long. Germline V gene sequence: CDR1 SEHNR, CDR2 FQNEAQ (reference sequence). The CDR3 loop is CASGEQGGPDTQYF. DNA of the CDR3: TGTGCCAGCGGCGAACAGGGGGGCCCAGATACGCAGTATTTT.

There are many counts of this clonotype. The genes are TRBV4-1 and TRBJ2-1, with D possibly being TRBD2 (5 bases). The CDR3 runs to 13 residues. Trimming left V 1 base short and J 5 bases short, with 6 bases between. From germline, CDR1 is MGHRA and CDR2 YSYEKL. In DNA, the CDR3 is TGCGCCAGCAGCCAAGCGACTAACAATGAGCAGTTCTTC. Translating it yields CASSQATNNEQFF.

This chain joins TRBV6-2 or TRBV6-3 and TRBJ1-3; no definite D call. V lost 5 bases and J 0 bases, leaving 5 bases between the germline ends. The V gene's germline CDR1 is MNHEY and CDR2 SVGEGT. The CDR3 is 13 amino acids. The CDR3 DNA sequence: TGTGCCAGCAGTCCGAGCTCTGGAAACACCATATATTTT. The encoded protein is CASSPSSGNTIYF.

This clonotype has just a few counts. The V gene is TRBV7-9, the J gene TRBJ2-1; no firm D call. This CDR3 region has 15 residues. CDR1 and CDR2 from the germline V gene are SEHNR and FQNEAQ (reference sequence). Trimming stripped 5 bases from V and 0 bases from J, with 11 bases between. The CDR3 is CASSRGPTSYNEQFF. In DNA form, the CDR3 reads TGTGCCAGCAGCCGTGGACCGACCTCCTACAATGAGCAGTTCTTC.

This clonotype came up many times. The V gene is TRBV5-1, the J gene TRBJ2-2, with TRBD1 matching over 9 bases. CDR3 size: 15 residues. Germline lookup yields CDR1 SGHRS and CDR2 YFSETQ. With 0 bases clipped from V and 6 bases from J, the junction kept 3 bases outside the gene matches. CDR3 in DNA: TGCGCCAGCAGCTTGGCCGGGACAGGGTCCGGGGAGCTGTTTTTT. Its protein is CASSLAGTGSGELFF.

This clonotype was recorded at least ten times. The chain couples TRBV24-1 to TRBJ1-1; tentative D call: TRBD1 (6 bases). The V gene's germline CDR1 is KGHDR and CDR2 SFDVKD. Trimming left V 6 bases short and J 3 bases short, with 13 bases between. The CDR3 loop spans 14 amino acids. Here the CDR3 reads CATSPRGMDTEAFF. Written as DNA, the CDR3 is TGTGCCACCAGTCCCAGGGGTATGGACACTGAAGCTTTCTTT.

The V gene is TRBV3-1, the J gene TRBJ2-1, with 8 bases aligning to TRBD1. Germline V gene sequence: CDR1 LGHDT, CDR2 YNNKEL (reference sequence). V shed 0 bases and J 4 bases; nucleotides not matched to a gene: 5. This CDR3 comprises 16 residues. CDR3 residues: CASSQEWQGAYNEQFF. CDR3 in DNA: TGTGCCAGCAGCCAAGAGTGGCAGGGGGCATACAATGAGCAGTTCTTC.